This is a list of T cell receptor beta chains from one sample in a study of T cells in Graves' hyperthyroidism and ophthalmopathy. From the multiplex PCR reads, TCRdb called clonotypes with MiXCR, one entry per CDR3 protein. The sample lists around 240,000 distinct CDR3 sequences; roughly 15% were seen once. Sequenced sample: blood. The receptors originated from a woman between 40 and 55 years old with Graves' hyperthyroidism that later progressed to Graves' ophthalmopathy. Each CDR3 is given with its conserved first and last residue. The D gene is left open where the match is weak. Clone sizes are given selectively: once, few, many, or a class where the clone is expanded.

v_call	d_call	j_call	clone_size	cdr3_nt	cdr3_aa
TRBV6-2/TRBV6-3	TRBD2	TRBJ2-2	many	TGTGCCAGCAGAAACATTAGCGGGCCGAACACCGGGGAGCTGTTTTTT	CASRNISGPNTGELFF
TRBV29-1	TRBD1	TRBJ2-1	many	TGCAGCCACACCGGGACAGTATACAATGAGCAGTTCTTC	CSHTGTVYNEQFF
TRBV5-1	.	TRBJ2-3	.	TGCGCCAGCAGCTCGGGAGATAGCACAGATACGCAGTATTTT	CASSSGDSTDTQYF
TRBV5-1	TRBD1	TRBJ1-3	.	TGCGCCAGCAGCGATACAGGGGGAGGAAACACCATATATTTT	CASSDTGGGNTIYF
TRBV7-7	TRBD2	TRBJ2-1	many	TGTGCTAGCGGGACTAGCGGGAAGAACAATGAGCAGTTCTTC	CASGTSGKNNEQFF
TRBV11-2	TRBD1	TRBJ1-2	many	TGTGCCAGCAGCTTACCCCGACAGGGGGGAGATGGCTACACCTTC	CASSLPRQGGDGYTF
TRBV27	.	TRBJ2-7	many	TGTGCCAGCAGTCCCATTAGCGCAAGCCCCTACGAGCAGTACTTC	CASSPISASPYEQYF
TRBV5-8	.	TRBJ1-5	many	TGTGCCAGCAGCGGCGGACAGAATTTTTATAGCAATCAGCCCCAGCATTTT	CASSGGQNFYSNQPQHF
TRBV2	.	TRBJ2-1	many	TGTGCCAGCAAAATGGGAGCGAACAATGAGCAGTTCTTC	CASKMGANNEQFF
TRBV2	.	TRBJ2-2	many	TGTGCCAGCAGTGAGGAGAAGGCCACCGGGGAGCTGTTTTTT	CASSEEKATGELFF
TRBV11-2	.	TRBJ2-6	many	TGTGCCAGCACCTACCTGTGGGCCAACGTCCTGACTTTC	CASTYLWANVLTF
TRBV2	.	TRBJ2-3	many	TGTGCCAGCAGTGACTCCCGGACAGATACGCAGTATTTT	CASSDSRTDTQYF
TRBV18	.	TRBJ2-3	many	TGTGCCAGCTCACCACTTCAAACCCTGGACTATCCCACAGATACGCAGTATTTT	CASSPLQTLDYPTDTQYF
TRBV28	.	TRBJ1-5	few	TGTGCCAGCACCCCCCCCGGCGGGTTCAATCAGCCCCAGCATTTT	CASTPPGGFNQPQHF
TRBV12-3/TRBV12-4	.	TRBJ2-3	many	TGTGCCAGCAGTTCAAGGGGCCTTGGCACAGATACGCAGTATTTT	CASSSRGLGTDTQYF
TRBV4-1	.	TRBJ1-2	.	TGCGCCAGCAGCCAACTGGGACACTTTACTAACTATGGCTACACCTTC	CASSQLGHFTNYGYTF
TRBV5-6	.	TRBJ2-7	many	TGTGCCAGCAGCTCCACCCTAGCCGGGGTCCCCTACGAGCAGTACTTC	CASSSTLAGVPYEQYF
TRBV20-1	.	TRBJ1-2	.	TGCAGTGCTAGAGATCGGCAGGGAGACTATGGCTACACCTTC	CSARDRQGDYGYTF
TRBV28	.	TRBJ1-2	few	TGTGCCAGCAGTTTATCAGTCTATGGCTACACCTTC	CASSLSVYGYTF
TRBV6-4	.	TRBJ2-1	many	TGTGCCAGCAGTGACTCCAGCAAAGGGGGGGGGGCGCGATACAATGAGCAGTTCTTC	CASSDSSKGGGARYNEQFF
TRBV19	TRBD2	TRBJ2-1	.	TGTGCCAGTAGCGGACTAGCGGGAGTATGGGATGAGCAGTTCTTC	CASSGLAGVWDEQFF
TRBV2	TRBD1	TRBJ2-6	many	TGTGCCAGCCGGGACAGACACTCTGGGGCCAACGTCCTGACTTTC	CASRDRHSGANVLTF
TRBV24-1	.	TRBJ2-1	many	TGTGCCACCAGTGAGGCCGGGGGCTACAATGAGCAGTTCTTC	CATSEAGGYNEQFF